This T cell receptor (beta chain) was sequenced in a study of T cell responses to AZD1222 COVID-19 vaccine. The repertoire was sequenced with immunoSEQ multiplex PCR; TCRdb's copy has only in-frame clones and lacks some. The sample carries tens of thousands of clones, roughly 83% recorded once. Study results and limitations: Repertoire sampling was restricted to post-peak T cell response timepoints. The sample set comprised mostly white British donors with more females, and clonal diversity was possibly underestimated. The study identified only a handful of AZD1222 recipients as seropositive at baseline.

In germline, CDR1 is SNHLY, CDR2 FYNNEI. This CDR3 comprises 14 residues. The V end lost 7 bases, the J end lost 0 bases, and 12 bases lay between the germline ends. As concerns this clone: As yet, its antigen is unknown.

The sequence came from an adult in good health. The chain is built from TRBV2 and TRBJ1-2, with D uncertain. Sequencing was performed on peripheral blood, taken on day 0 of AZD1222 vaccination. CDR3 in amino acids: CASIIRQSNYGYTF. DNA for the CDR3: TGTGCCAGCATAATTCGGCAATCTAACTATGGCTACACCTTC. The variable domain in full, completed from reference TRBV2 and TRBJ1-2, reads EPEVTQTPSHQVTQMGQEVILRCVPISNHLYFYWYRQILGQKVEFLVSFYNNEISEKSEIFDDQFSVERPDGSNFTLKIRSTKLEDSAMYFCASIIRQSNYGYTFGSGTRLTVV.